This T cell receptor (beta chain) emerged from a study of blood T cells in healthy people across ages. Study-level findings and limits: Expanded clonotype shifts may have been confounded, as the donors had an unknown CMV status.

PCR was performed a second time for 7 to 11 cycles using a sample-barcoded 5' primer and a J-beta primer mix. TCRdb recomputed calls from the 5' RACE reads with MiXCR, one row per CDR3 protein. The sample shows 1.5 million to 2 million distinct CDR3 sequences, roughly 27% of them seen only once. About this clonotype itself: Its antigen is undetermined.

Unmatched junction bases numbered 9, after V lost 3 bases and J lost 0 bases. Germline lookup yields CDR1 SGDLS and CDR2 YYNGEE. This CDR3 is 16 amino acids long. Sequencing was carried out using blood. The sequence was collected from a woman in her 30s in good health. This chain joins TRBV9 and TRBJ2-7; 7 bases match TRBD1. The CDR3 region is CASSATSGTDSYEQYF. The CDR3 nucleotides read TGTGCCAGCAGCGCGACCTCAGGGACAGACTCCTACGAGCAGTACTTC.